The 8 T cell receptor gamma chains below all came from one sample that was sequenced in a study of γδ T cells in repeated Plasmodium falciparum infection (dated by TCRdb to the early 2020s). For bulk TCR repertoire analysis, Vgamma9/Vdelta2+ and Vdelta2-negative gammadelta T cell populations were flow-sorted out of peripheral blood mononuclear cells. The protocol used for the library was multiplex PCR. Sequenced on an Illumina MiSeq. The public reads were reprocessed by TCRdb using CATT, and rows of matching DNA were later combined. A total of approximately 26,000 gamma-chain clones appear in this sample, about 3% of them only once. The ten largest make up roughly 30% of the sample. The sequenced material came from gamma-delta T cells from blood. These receptors were obtained from a pool of human donors (malaria-infected and uninfected, not separated).

This clone was seen many times. The same CDR3 arises from other DNA sequences in this sample as well. This chain joins TRGV5 and TRGJ1 or TRGJ2. The CDR3 is 14 residues long. Trimming at V came to 1 base and at J to 1 base, leaving 4 bases not matched to a gene. The germline CDR1 and CDR2 sequences are VINAFY and YDVSNSKD. CDR3 protein: CATWDRRNYYKKLF. Here the CDR3 DNA reads TGTGCCACCTGGGACAGACGCAATTATTATAAGAAACTCTTT.

Notes on this clone: The protein that TCRdb holds for this DNA derives from a much larger clone and differs from the translated DNA at residue 5, which likely indicates a read error; the protein shown here is translated from the DNA. The J gene is TRGJ1 or TRGJ2, the V gene TRGV4. TCRdb supplies no J gene; here it was assigned by aligning the nucleotide sequence to germline. This CDR3 comprises 14 residues. Germline CDR1 and CDR2: EGSTGY and YDSYTSSV. Here the CDR3 reads CATWGGPFYYKKLF. The CDR3 region has the DNA TGTGCCACCTGGGGTGGGCCTTTTTATTATAAGAAACTCTTT.

This clone was counted at least ten times. This probably arose from a read error, given a far larger clone one base away. Other DNA sequences in this sample translate to the same CDR3. The chain employs TRGV9 and TRGJP. Per germline, CDR1 GITISATS and CDR2 ISYDGTV (reference sequence). The length of the CDR3 is 15 residues. CDR3 sequence reads: CALWEVELGKKIKVF. In DNA, the CDR3 is TGTGCCCTGTGGGAGGTTGAGTTGGGCAAAAAAATCAAGGTATTT.

This clone has a handful of counts. This sequence is one base from a far larger clone and is likely a read error. Because the CDR3's place on the DNA is in doubt, the DNA is left out and the CDR3 is given as listed by TCRdb. The J gene went uncalled, whereas the V gene is TRGV9. From its first to its last residue, the CDR3 has 31 amino acids. The germline V gene encodes CDR1 GITISATS and CDR2 ISYDGTV (reference sequence). CDR3 in amino acids: CALWEAIIIRNSLAVEQHLLSQVSIGRIQHF.

There are many counts of this clone. TCRdb assigns this DNA the protein of a much larger clone, which departs from its translation at residue 11; this likely reflects a read error, and the protein shown comes from translating the DNA. The genes are TRGV9 and TRGJ1 or TRGJ2. The J gene was not available in TCRdb and was assigned here by matching the DNA to germline segments. The CDR3 extends over 14 amino acids. Germline lookup yields CDR1 GITISATS and CDR2 ISYDGTV (reference sequence). The CDR3 is CALWEGASYYRKLF. DNA for the CDR3: TGTGCCTTGTGGGAGGGGGCTAGTTATTATAGGAAACTCTTT.

Note on this clone: TCRdb's protein for this DNA is that of a much larger clone and differs from the translation at residue 6, likely a read error; the protein shown is the DNA translation. The rearrangement joins TRGV3 to TRGJ1 or TRGJ2. Germline V lookup: CDR1 VTNTFY, CDR2 YDVSTARD (reference sequence). J was trimmed by 7 bases and V by 3 bases; bases with no gene match: 12. The CDR3 loop spans 14 amino acids. CDR3 nucleotides: TGTGCCACCTGGGACGGCGACTGGTCCTATAAGAAACTCTTT. This codes for CATWDGDWSYKKLF.

About this clone itself: TCRdb attributes to this sequence the protein of a much larger clone, which differs from the DNA translation at residue 11; a read error is likely, and the protein displayed is translated from the DNA. This sequence joins TRGV2 and TRGJP2. CDR3 length equals 15 residues. The germline CDR1 and CDR2 sequences are EGSNGY and YDSYNSKV. The CDR3 is CATWDGPGSDCIKTF. CDR3 sequence (DNA): TGTGCCACCTGGGACGGGCCGGGTAGTGATTGTATCAAGACGTTT.

This clone was observed a few times. A far larger clone is off by one base, so a read error is likely. Other DNA sequences in this sample translate to the same CDR3. The chain employs TRGV2 and TRGJP1. This CDR3 contains 14 residues. CDR1 and CDR2 (germline): EGSNGY, YDSYNSKV. With V trimmed by 0 bases and J by 8 bases, 6 bases remained unmatched. The CDR3 protein is CATWDGRSGWFKIF. The DNA of the CDR3 is TGTGCCACCTGGGACGGGAGGTCAGGTTGGTTCAAGATATTT.